The source of this T cell receptor beta chain is a study of blood T cell repertoires in COVID-19. The overall study: PBMCs, B-cell-depleted T cells, or T cells provided the cDNA or gDNA that made up the material.

TCRdb keeps only in-frame clones here, not all; method: immunoSEQ multiplex PCR. This table has 270,000 or so clones, less than 85% appearing once. Per the germline V gene, CDR1 is SNHLY and CDR2 is FYNNEI. J gave up 2 bases and V 4 bases, and 7 bases lay outside the gene matches. This CDR3 has 16 amino acids. J is TRBJ2-5 and V is TRBV2, with 10 bases matching TRBD2. The source material was peripheral blood. This receptor was identified in a young woman with acute or convalescent COVID-19. The CDR3, as DNA: TGTGCCAGCAGTGCTAGGACTAGCGGAGTGCAAGAGACCCAGTACTTC. Translated: CASSARTSGVQETQYF.